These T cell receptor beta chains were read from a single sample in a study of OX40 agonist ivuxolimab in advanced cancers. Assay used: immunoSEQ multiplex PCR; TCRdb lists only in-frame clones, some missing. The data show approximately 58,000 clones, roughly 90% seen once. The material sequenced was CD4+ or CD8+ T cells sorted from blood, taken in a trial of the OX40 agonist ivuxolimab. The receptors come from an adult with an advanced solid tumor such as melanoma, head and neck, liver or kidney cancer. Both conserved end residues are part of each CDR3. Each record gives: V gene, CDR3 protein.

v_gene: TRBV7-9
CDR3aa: CASSLENTGELFF

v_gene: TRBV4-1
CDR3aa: CASSPGVLYEQYF

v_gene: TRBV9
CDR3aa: CASSLGVGNTEAFF

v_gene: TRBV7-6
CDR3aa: CASSSPLGWETQYF

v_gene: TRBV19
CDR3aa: CASSIDWTGGYNEQFF

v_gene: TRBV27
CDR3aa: CASRPLGEADTQYF

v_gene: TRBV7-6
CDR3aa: CASSPDLRQQFF

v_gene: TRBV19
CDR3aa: CASKGRVPIFGGYTF

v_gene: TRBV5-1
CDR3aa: CASSLAGSPEAFF

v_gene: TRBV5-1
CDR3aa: CASSLGQGAYNEQFF

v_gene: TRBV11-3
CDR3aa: CASSLLRTNTGELFF

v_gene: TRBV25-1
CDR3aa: CASSDWLRGVHEQYF

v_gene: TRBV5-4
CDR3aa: CASTPGDTTNYGYTF

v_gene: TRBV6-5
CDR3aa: CASSSLANEQYF

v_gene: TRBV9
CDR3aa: CASSGMTASNTEAFF

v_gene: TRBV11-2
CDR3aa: CASSSGGQGNEQFF

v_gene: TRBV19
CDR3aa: CASTRTGYSNQPQHF

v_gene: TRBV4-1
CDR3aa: CASSQVSSVDEQFF

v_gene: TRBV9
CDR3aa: CASSVSMVSYEQYF

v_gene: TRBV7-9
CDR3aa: CASSLGSESFTDTQYF

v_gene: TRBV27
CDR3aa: CASSTAGPYEQYF

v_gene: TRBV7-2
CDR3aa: CASSYPQGAEETQYF

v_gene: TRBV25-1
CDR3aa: CASMTGRNEQYF

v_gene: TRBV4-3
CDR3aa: CASSQGVSEKLFF

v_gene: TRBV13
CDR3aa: CASSQGLAGAGYNEQFF

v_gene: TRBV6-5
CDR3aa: CASSSTGGMGNEKLFF

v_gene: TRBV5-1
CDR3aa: CASSKSGGYNEQFF

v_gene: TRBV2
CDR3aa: CASKIGISPPGEAFF

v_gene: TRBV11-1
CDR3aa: CASSLAIRTGGYNEQFF

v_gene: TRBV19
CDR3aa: CASSIDGLALSYNEQFF

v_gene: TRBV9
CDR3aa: CASSPGGLINEQFF

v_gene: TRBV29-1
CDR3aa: CSVDSGRLYNEQFF

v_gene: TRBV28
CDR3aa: CASSPPIREGTYEQYF

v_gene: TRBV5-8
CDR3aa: CASSSHDTMNTEAFF

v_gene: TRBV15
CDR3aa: CATRGGASYEQYF

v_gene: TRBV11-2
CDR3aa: CASSGPGAEQYF

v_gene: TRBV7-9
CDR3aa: CASSHRTGTSEGEQFF

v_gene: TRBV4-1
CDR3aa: CASSQEWRYSYNEQFF

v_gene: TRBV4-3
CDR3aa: CASSQDWGFYEQYF

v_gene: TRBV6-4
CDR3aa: CASSKFPGQGTYSNQPQHF

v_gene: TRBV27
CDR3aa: CASSQHGFTEAFF

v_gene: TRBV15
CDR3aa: CATSRDWPSSYGYTF

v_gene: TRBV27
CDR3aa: CASSSGLLFNQPQHF

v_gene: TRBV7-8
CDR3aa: CASSLLLPVGPYEQYF

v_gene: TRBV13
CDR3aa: CASSSGGSPYNEQFF

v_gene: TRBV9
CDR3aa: CASTAGGELFF

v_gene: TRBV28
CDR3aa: CASSLTRSYEQYF

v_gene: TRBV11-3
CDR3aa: CASSKGFQNEQYF

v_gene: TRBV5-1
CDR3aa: CASSLDPSPREQYF

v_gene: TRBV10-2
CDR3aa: CASSEWAGPSVNEKLFF

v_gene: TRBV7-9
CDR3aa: CASSRGEQFF

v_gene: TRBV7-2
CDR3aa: CASSLWTSTSGTGELFF

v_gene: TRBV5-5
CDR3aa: CASSLNGVEGYEQYF